A single sample is the source of the 30 T cell receptor beta chains below, sequenced in a study of shared clonotypes between healthy human individuals (dated by TCRdb to between 2020 and 2021). The library was obtained by the immunoSEQ multiplex PCR assay. TCRdb provides this immuneACCESS table in a form limited to in-frame rearrangements. Some clones are lacking; in checked studies, under half of them reflect an unresolved V gene, and why the rest are absent is not known. The sample profile shows roughly 1,100,000 clones; about 77% of them were found once. Roughly 1.5% of the sample is in the top ten clones. Sequences were obtained from memory CD4+ T cells sorted from blood. Explained via the paper, the cell subset or site label denotes: CD45RA-negative fraction. Receptors originate from a man between 18 and 35 years old in good health.

The chain links TRBV6-5 to TRBJ2-3; 10 bases fit TRBD1. Trimming took 4 bases from V and 4 from J; bases not matched to a gene: 5. The germline V gene has CDR1 MNHEY and CDR2 SVGAGI. The CDR3 is 15 residues long. The CDR3 reads CASSFGQGESDTQYF. Here the CDR3 DNA reads TGTGCCAGCAGTTTCGGACAGGGGGAATCAGATACGCAGTATTTT.

The chain combines TRBV5-1 with TRBJ1-1; TRBD1 might be the D (6 bases). CDR3 size: 15 residues. Germline CDR1 reads SGHRS; CDR2 reads YFSETQ. V lost 4 bases, J lost 6 bases, and 19 bases lay in between. CDR3 bases: TGCGCCAGCAGCCAAAATGCGGGGGGCCCCCCTGAAGCTTTCTTT. Protein product: CASSQNAGGPPEAFF.

V and J are TRBV7-2 and TRBJ1-1; 7 positions match TRBD1. The V gene end was trimmed by 5 bases and the J gene end by 6 bases; junction bases not matched to a gene: 6. Germline CDR1 and CDR2: SGHTA and FQGNSA. The CDR3 consists of 13 residues. The CDR3 protein is CASSEQGIPEAFF. The DNA for the CDR3 is TGTGCCAGCAGCGAACAGGGGATTCCTGAAGCTTTCTTT.

V gene TRBV6-5 combines with J gene TRBJ1-5, with D perhaps matching TRBD1 (5 bases). This CDR3 is 14 amino acids long. The V gene lost 3 bases and the J gene lost 6 bases, with 12 bases spanning the gap. In germline, CDR1 is MNHEY, CDR2 SVGAGI. CDR3 amino acids: CASSYLGGGQPQHF. CDR3 nucleotide sequence: TGTGCCAGCAGTTATTTGGGGGGAGGTCAGCCCCAGCATTTT.

V and J are TRBV28 and TRBJ2-1, with D perhaps TRBD2 (6 bases). V lost 6 bases, J lost 4 bases, and 19 bases lay in between. There are 16 residues in the CDR3. The germline V gene has CDR1 MDHEN and CDR2 SYDVKM. The CDR3 here is CASRLSTSRRYNEQFF. CDR3 sequence (DNA): TGTGCCAGCAGGCTATCGACTAGTCGGAGGTACAATGAGCAGTTCTTC.

The chain combines TRBV5-1 with TRBJ2-7; possibly TRBD2 for D (6 bases). The ends were cut back, 3 bases at V and 2 bases at J, with 15 bases in the middle. Per germline, CDR1 SGHRS and CDR2 YFSETQ. The CDR3 contains 15 residues. The CDR3 DNA is TGCGCCAGCAGCTCAGACGGGACTGACCCCTACGAGCAGTACTTC. Its protein product is CASSSDGTDPYEQYF.

The J gene is TRBJ2-1, the V gene TRBV5-4; D not resolved. The CDR3 contains 11 residues. Trimming took 3 bases from V and 10 from J, leaving 8 bases between them. Germline CDR1 and CDR2: SGHNT and YYREEE (reference sequence). CDR3 sequence: CASSSFREQFF. CDR3 nucleotides: TGTGCCAGCAGCTCATTTAGGGAGCAGTTCTTC.

The chain carries TRBV11-2 and TRBJ1-2; D gene uncertain. CDR1 and CDR2 from the germline V gene are SGHAT and FQNNGV. The length of the CDR3 is 13 residues. V lost 2 bases, J lost 5 bases, and 9 bases lay in between. The CDR3 sequence is CASSLSGVYGYTF. For the CDR3, the DNA is TGTGCCAGCAGCTTATCGGGCGTTTATGGCTACACCTTC.

The V and J genes are TRBV4-1 and TRBJ2-1; 14 bases fit TRBD2. CDR3 size: 15 residues. CDR1 and CDR2 (germline): MGHRA, YSYEKL. Trimming removed 4 bases from V and 5 bases from J; junction bases left unmatched: 1. CDR3 sequence: CASSRGLAGDNEQFF. The CDR3 bases are TGCGCCAGCAGCCGGGGACTAGCGGGGGACAATGAGCAGTTCTTC.

This clone was seen more than once but under ten times. CDR3 sequence reads: CATSRAGGTEAFF. The DNA for the CDR3 is TGTGCCACCAGCAGAGCTGGGGGTACTGAAGCTTTCTTT. The chain combines TRBV15 with TRBJ1-1, with TRBD1 as a possible D gene (5 bases). V was cut by 1 base and J by 5 bases, with 8 bases left in between. The germline V gene encodes CDR1 LNHNV and CDR2 YYDKDF (reference sequence). The CDR3 has 13 amino acids.

With respect to this clone: This clone may be a read error of a much larger clone one base away. The same CDR3 also results from other DNA sequences found in this sample. V and J are TRBV18 and TRBJ1-5; D is uncertain. CDR1 is KGHSH and CDR2 is LQKENI in the germline V gene. Trimming pared 2 bases from V and 4 bases from J, leaving 6 bases between. This CDR3 is built from 13 residues. In DNA, the CDR3 is TGTGCCAGCTCACCAGACCGGAATCAGCCCCAGCATTTT. It encodes CASSPDRNQPQHF.

This sequence joins TRBV5-1 and TRBJ2-5, with 8 bases that match TRBD2. Germline CDR1 reads SGHRS; CDR2 reads YFSETQ. This CDR3 is 14 amino acids long. Unmatched junction bases numbered 7, after V lost 2 bases and J lost 7 bases. The CDR3 sequence: CASSLYSGAVTQYF. The CDR3 region has the DNA TGCGCCAGCAGCTTATATAGCGGGGCAGTGACCCAGTACTTC.

The V and J genes are TRBV6-5 and TRBJ2-7; a possible D gene is TRBD1 (6 bases). Germline V CDR1 and CDR2: MNHEY, SVGAGI. The CDR3 spans 15 residues. V lost 2 bases, J lost 4 bases, and 15 bases lay in between. CDR3 residues: CASSYRTGRGYEQYF. CDR3 in DNA: TGTGCCAGCAGTTACCGCACAGGGCGTGGATACGAGCAGTACTTC.

On this clone itself: Other DNA sequences in this sample translate to the same CDR3. The chain employs TRBV5-4 and TRBJ2-3; D is possibly TRBD1 (5 bases). Trimming took 1 base from V and 3 from J, leaving 6 bases between them. Germline V gene lookup returns CDR1 SGHNT and CDR2 YYREEE (reference sequence). The length of the CDR3 is 13 residues. CDR3 bases: TGTGCCAGCAGCTTGACAGGTACAGATACGCAGTATTTT. Its protein is CASSLTGTDTQYF.

To note about this clone: Other DNA sequences in the sample encode the same CDR3. The rearrangement joins TRBV30 to TRBJ2-6, with unresolved D. V dropped 5 bases and J dropped 0 bases, with 5 bases sitting between them. This CDR3 is built from 13 residues. The V gene's germline CDR1 is GTSNPN and CDR2 SVGIG (reference sequence). The chain's CDR3 is CAWRISGANVLTF. In DNA form, the CDR3 reads TGTGCCTGGCGGATCTCTGGGGCCAACGTCCTGACTTTC.

A few counts support this clone. Distinct nucleotide sequences in the sample also encode this CDR3. The V gene is TRBV4-1, the J gene TRBJ1-6, with D unclear. This CDR3 region has 17 residues. Trimming took off 0 bases at V and 4 bases at J, with 13 bases between the two ends. Germline V CDR1 and CDR2: MGHRA, YSYEKL. Written as DNA, the CDR3 is TGCGCCAGCAGCCAAGATTCCGGAACACTATATAATTCACCCCTCCACTTT. The encoded protein is CASSQDSGTLYNSPLHF.

This chain connects TRBV28 to TRBJ2-3; D may be TRBD1 or TRBD2 (6 bases each). The V and J ends lost 2 bases and 2 bases respectively, with 11 bases between them. The CDR3 sequence is 15 residues long. Per the germline V gene, CDR1 is MDHEN and CDR2 is SYDVKM. The CDR3 DNA follows: TGTGCCAGCAGTTTACCGGGGGCTGTCACAGATACGCAGTATTTT. Protein: CASSLPGAVTDTQYF.

This clone was detected only a few times. V and J are TRBV6-1 and TRBJ2-5; a possible D gene is TRBD2 (6 bases). Germline V lookup: CDR1 MNHNS, CDR2 SASEGT. There are 13 residues in the CDR3. V was cut by 7 bases and J by 5 bases, with 14 bases left in between. CDR3 DNA sequence: TGTGCCAGCACCGGGGGAATTCATGAGACCCAGTACTTC. Its protein is CASTGGIHETQYF.

The genes are TRBV4-3 and TRBJ2-3; D not resolved. The germline V and J ends were trimmed by 2 bases and 0 bases, with 6 bases remaining between them. The germline CDR1 and CDR2 sequences are LGHNA and YSLEER. CDR3 length: 14 amino acids. For the CDR3, the DNA is TGCGCCAGCAGCCAATACGGGAGCACAGATACGCAGTATTTT. This translates into CASSQYGSTDTQYF.

This clone was picked up many times. The CDR3: CASSRGGQNNSPLHF. CDR3 nucleotides: TGTGCCAGCAGCCGGGGGGGACAGAATAATTCACCCCTCCACTTT. The V call is TRBV11-1, the J call TRBJ1-6, with 7 bases identical to TRBD1. Looked up from germline, CDR1 is SGHAT and CDR2 is FQDESV (reference sequence). This CDR3 contains 15 residues. J was trimmed by 5 bases and V by 5 bases; bases with no gene match: 6.

This chain uses TRBV30 with TRBJ1-2; 10 nucleotides line up with TRBD1. The CDR3 totals 14 residues. V lost 2 bases, J lost 7 bases, and 7 bases stayed unmatched. Germline-derived CDR1 and CDR2 are GTSNPN and SVGIG (reference sequence). CDR3 loop: CAWSPGQGFGGYTF. The DNA of the CDR3 is TGTGCCTGGAGTCCGGGACAGGGGTTTGGTGGCTACACCTTC.

This chain joins TRBV2 and TRBJ2-2; D gene ambiguous. Germline loops: CDR1 SNHLY, CDR2 FYNNEI. CDR3 size: 14 residues. V dropped 0 bases and J dropped 8 bases, with 10 bases sitting between them. This chain's CDR3 is CASSEANLLGELFF. CDR3 DNA: TGTGCCAGCAGTGAAGCGAACCTACTGGGGGAGCTGTTTTTT.

The rearrangement joins TRBV6-4 to TRBJ2-3; 10 nucleotides match TRBD2. Germline-derived CDR1 and CDR2 are MRHNA and SNTAGT. The ends lost 6 bases at V and 4 bases at J; junction bases unmatched: 13. The CDR3 covers 17 residues. This CDR3 reads CASRRVPGLAIPDTQYF. The CDR3 DNA reads TGTGCCAGCAGGAGGGTACCGGGACTAGCGATCCCAGATACGCAGTATTTT.

V and J are TRBV7-9 and TRBJ2-2; the match to TRBD2 covers 11 bases. V gave up 5 bases and J gave up 2 bases; unmatched junction bases: 7. The CDR3 contains 17 residues. CDR1 SEHNR and CDR2 FQNEAQ come from the germline V gene (reference sequence). The DNA of the CDR3 is TGTGCCAGCAGCCCAAAGGGACTAGCGGACAACACCGGGGAGCTGTTTTTT. Encoded protein: CASSPKGLADNTGELFF.

The chain joins TRBV5-4 to TRBJ2-2; TRBD2 matches 10 bases. This CDR3 is 17 amino acids long. With 4 bases clipped from V and 6 bases from J, the junction kept 12 bases outside the gene matches. From germline, CDR1 is SGHNT and CDR2 YYREEE (reference sequence). The CDR3, as DNA: TGTGCCAGCAGCGCCGGGACTAGCGTCTCCTTCGCCGGGGAGCTGTTTTTT. Its protein is CASSAGTSVSFAGELFF.

The table lists this clone with a count of one. J is TRBJ2-3 and V is TRBV10-1; weak D call: TRBD2 (5 bases). This CDR3 comprises 16 residues. Trimming stripped 10 bases from V and 6 bases from J, with 26 bases between. Germline V gene sequence: CDR1 WNHNN, CDR2 SYGVQD (reference sequence). The CDR3 DNA sequence: TGCGCCACCTCTCCCGTACTAGAAAGCGCTCTCGATACGCAGTATTTT. It specifies CATSPVLESALDTQYF.

This clone was seen a handful of times. One end of the junction varies from germline; a read error may be responsible. The V gene is TRBV29-1, the J gene TRBJ1-2; no definite D call. CDR3 length: 8 amino acids. Germline CDR1 is SQVTM and CDR2 is ANQGSEA. The CDR3 sequence is CSVEGGNF. CDR3 DNA sequence: TGCAGCGTTGAAGGAGGCAACTTC.

This chain connects TRBV7-2 to TRBJ2-5, with 7 positions matching TRBD2. CDR3 length equals 16 residues. V lost 4 bases to trimming and J lost 6 bases; unmatched junction nucleotides: 14. Germline V gene lookup returns CDR1 SGHTA and CDR2 FQGNSA. The CDR3 here is CASSSSGGGGEKTQYF. The CDR3 DNA reads as TGTGCCAGCAGCTCAAGCGGAGGCGGGGGTGAGAAGACCCAGTACTTC.

This clone was seen only a few times. The chain employs TRBV7-9 and TRBJ2-3; a weak D match, TRBD2 (5 bases). Germline V lookup: CDR1 SEHNR, CDR2 FQNEAQ (reference sequence). This CDR3 comprises 15 residues. V lost 8 bases and J lost 6, with 21 bases in between. The CDR3 sequence is CASGSRRPTQDTQYF. The CDR3, as DNA: TGTGCCAGCGGGAGCCGGAGGCCGACCCAGGATACGCAGTATTTT.

CDR3 amino acids: CASSLVVLGTSGMRSSYNEQFF. In DNA, the CDR3 is TGCGCCAGCAGCTTGGTGGTTCTCGGGACTAGCGGGATGAGGAGCTCCTACAATGAGCAGTTCTTC. The chain couples TRBV5-1 to TRBJ2-1, with 13 nucleotides matching TRBD2. The CDR3 length is 22 residues. V shed 0 bases and J 0 bases; nucleotides not matched to a gene: 15. Germline V gene data show CDR1 as SGHRS and CDR2 as YFSETQ.